The clone carrying this T cell receptor beta chain has a count of ten or more. Its antigen remains unidentified. The sample comes from a study of regulatory T cells in long-lasting Graves disease. Study-level findings and limits: The study found lower TCR diversity in persistent Graves' patients than in newly diagnosed ones.

The CDR3 contains 13 residues. Germline lookup yields CDR1 LNHNV and CDR2 YYDKDF (reference sequence). With 0 bases removed from V and 8 bases from J, the gap between germline ends came to 10 bases. With iRepertoire HTBI primers and Arm-PCR of CDR3 regions, TCR beta libraries were built. MiXCR was run by TCRdb on the multiplex PCR reads, yielding one entry per CDR3 protein. The sample shows roughly 500,000 distinct CDR3 sequences, about 22% of them seen only once. Time point noted: persistent/refractory GD, antithyroid drugs over 5 years with positive TRAb. Extracted RNA from PBMCs served as the source of the TCR library. The patients were enrolled through endocrinology in Xi'an, China.

The input for sequencing was peripheral blood mononuclear cells (PBMCs), taken when the disease was refractory, from a patient treated with antithyroid drugs. The receptor comes from a female donor with Graves disease. V gene TRBV15 combines with J gene TRBJ1-2, with D hard to call. The DNA for the CDR3 is TGTGCCACCAGCAGAGATTCTACAGACGGCTACACCTTC. This sequence encodes CATSRDSTDGYTF.